These T cell receptor beta chains were read from a single sample in a study of CD8 T cells in Susac syndrome. TCRdb processed the immunoSEQ multiplex PCR reads anew with MiXCR; each CDR3 protein has one entry. This sample has under 95,000 distinct CDR3 sequences, with roughly 94% found just once. What was sequenced was CD4+ T cells from PBMCs. These receptors were obtained from a human donor with Susac syndrome. Both conserved end residues are part of each CDR3. Fields, in order: clone size, CDR3 length, V gene, D gene, J gene, CDR3 DNA, CDR3 protein. The D gene is left open where the match is weak. Size is stated for part of the rows, as once, few or many counts, or as a class when the clone is expanded.

few,14,TRBV19,NA,TRBJ1-6,TGTGCCAGTAGCCGGAGACAGGAGAATTCACCCCTCCACTTT,CASSRRQENSPLHF
NA,13,TRBV30,NA,TRBJ1-4,TGTGCCTGGAGTGTACAAGCTGATGAAAAACTGTTTTTT,CAWSVQADEKLFF
NA,13,TRBV9,NA,TRBJ1-5,TGTGCCAGCAGCTCCTCCCCGGGTCAGCCCCAGCATTTT,CASSSSPGQPQHF
NA,16,TRBV5-1,TRBD2,TRBJ2-7,TGCGCCAGCAGCCTGGGCCCGGGACTAGGGGATGAGGGGCAGTACTTC,CASSLGPGLGDEGQYF
NA,15,TRBV20-1,TRBD2,TRBJ2-5,TGCAGTGCTAGCGTGGGCGGGGGATACCAAGAGACCCAGTACTTC,CSASVGGGYQETQYF
NA,13,TRBV20-1,NA,TRBJ2-7,TGCAGTGCTAGGTCCTCTCCGTCCTACGAGCAGTACTTC,CSARSSPSYEQYF
NA,14,TRBV3-1,TRBD1,TRBJ1-1,TGTGCCAGCAGCCGAAGGGACAGAAACACTGAAGCTTTCTTT,CASSRRDRNTEAFF
NA,15,TRBV12-3/TRBV12-4,NA,TRBJ2-1,TGTGCCAGCAGTCTCCAGGGGGGGGCAAAAGATGAGCAGTTCTTC,CASSLQGGAKDEQFF
once,14,TRBV29-1,TRBD1,TRBJ1-2,TGCAGCGCCTGGGACAGGGGGCAACCCTATGGCTACACCTTC,CSAWDRGQPYGYTF
NA,11,TRBV30,TRBD1,TRBJ1-2,TGTGCCTGGGGACAGGGGACCGGCTACACCTTC,CAWGQGTGYTF
once,12,TRBV3-1,NA,TRBJ2-7,TGTGCCAGCAGCCACCTCGGATACGAGCAGTACTTC,CASSHLGYEQYF
NA,16,TRBV25-1,TRBD1,TRBJ1-2,TGTGCCAGCAGTGCCGGCAGGGGGGCAACTAACTATGGCTACACCTTC,CASSAGRGATNYGYTF
once,14,TRBV20-1,NA,TRBJ2-3,TGCAGTGCTATTTCCCCCGAGGGTACAGATACGCAGTATTTT,CSAISPEGTDTQYF
NA,16,TRBV5-1,NA,TRBJ1-1,TGCGCCAGCAGCTTGGAGCTACGGGGGCCTAACACTGAAGCTTTCTTT,CASSLELRGPNTEAFF
NA,14,TRBV29-1,NA,TRBJ1-1,TGCAGCGTTTTATGGCAGGGGTCGAACACTGAAGCTTTCTTT,CSVLWQGSNTEAFF
NA,14,TRBV20-1,NA,TRBJ1-2,TGCAGTGCTAGTTTCGGGGGCGCTGGCTATGGCTACACCTTC,CSASFGGAGYGYTF
NA,18,TRBV4-3,TRBD2,TRBJ2-3,TGCGCCAGCAGCCAAGATCATCCGAGCGGGGGGGCAGTAGATACGCAGTATTTT,CASSQDHPSGGAVDTQYF
NA,14,TRBV7-9,NA,TRBJ2-1,TGTGCCAGCAGCTTAACCGGGTCCCACAATGAGCAGTTCTTC,CASSLTGSHNEQFF
NA,15,TRBV7-3,TRBD1,TRBJ2-3,TGTGCCAGCAGCCGGGGACAGGGGAGGCCAGATACGCAGTATTTT,CASSRGQGRPDTQYF
NA,12,TRBV30,NA,TRBJ2-7,TGTGCCTGGAGGGAACAGGGCGGCGAGCAGTACTTC,CAWREQGGEQYF
NA,14,TRBV7-9,NA,TRBJ1-6,TGTGCCAGCAGACACACGGACGGGAATTCACCCCTCCACTTT,CASRHTDGNSPLHF
NA,15,TRBV29-1,NA,TRBJ2-6,TGCAGCGTCGGGACGGCGAGCTCTGGGGCCAACGTCCTGACTTTC,CSVGTASSGANVLTF
once,15,TRBV28,NA,TRBJ2-7,TGTGCCAGCAGCCGGGTGGCAGGAACCCTCTTTGAGCAGTACTTC,CASSRVAGTLFEQYF
NA,13,TRBV20-1,NA,TRBJ2-5,TGCAGTGCTAAGGGTTCGGGCGTAGAGACCCAGTACTTC,CSAKGSGVETQYF
NA,16,TRBV20-1,NA,TRBJ2-5,TGCAGTGCTGAAGAACCGGGACATAGGAGGGGGGAGACCCAGTACTTC,CSAEEPGHRRGETQYF
NA,14,TRBV19,TRBD1,TRBJ2-4,TGTGCCAGTAGTATAAGGGGGCCGGTCCCCATTCAGTACTTC,CASSIRGPVPIQYF
NA,14,TRBV7-3,TRBD1,TRBJ1-2,TGTGCCAGCAGCAACCCACAGGGGTTCGATGGCTACACCTTC,CASSNPQGFDGYTF
NA,14,TRBV20-1,NA,TRBJ2-7,TGCAGTGCTAGCGGGACCTTACTCTCCTACGAGCAGTACTTC,CSASGTLLSYEQYF
NA,13,TRBV30,NA,TRBJ2-5,TGTGCCTGGAGTGTTTGGGGCCAAGAGACCCAGTACTTC,CAWSVWGQETQYF
NA,12,TRBV30,NA,TRBJ2-3,TGTGCCTGGACGTCTGGGCTAGATACGCAGTATTTT,CAWTSGLDTQYF
NA,12,TRBV19,NA,TRBJ1-1,TGTGCCAGTAGGCACCCACGCGGGGAAGCTTTCTTT,CASRHPRGEAFF
NA,14,TRBV11-2,NA,TRBJ1-5,TGTGCCAGCAGCCCTGACAGGTACAATCAGCCCCAGCATTTT,CASSPDRYNQPQHF
NA,18,TRBV12-3/TRBV12-4,TRBD1,TRBJ2-5,TGTGCCAGCGGGAAGTGGACAGGGTTGGGCGAACTACAAGAGACCCAGTACTTC,CASGKWTGLGELQETQYF
once,13,TRBV11-1,NA,TRBJ2-2,TGTGCCAGCAGCTTAATCAACACCGGGGAGCTGTTTTTT,CASSLINTGELFF
NA,16,TRBV7-2,TRBD2,TRBJ2-7,TGTGCCAGCAGCTCAGGGGTAGCGGGGGGCTCCTACGAGCAGTACTTC,CASSSGVAGGSYEQYF
NA,13,TRBV12-3/TRBV12-4,NA,TRBJ1-6,TGTGCCAGCAGTTTATCGGGTGATTCACCCCTCCACTTT,CASSLSGDSPLHF
NA,15,TRBV12-3/TRBV12-4,NA,TRBJ2-6,TGTGCCAGCAGACAACACAGCTCTGGGGCCAACGTCCTGACTTTC,CASRQHSSGANVLTF
NA,15,TRBV12-3/TRBV12-4,NA,TRBJ2-5,TGTGCCAGCAGTTTAGAGGGTAGTCGGTCCGAGACCCAGTACTTC,CASSLEGSRSETQYF
NA,15,TRBV5-1,NA,TRBJ2-5,TGCGCCAGCAGCTTGGCCCCATTGGCAGGAGAGACCCAGTACTTC,CASSLAPLAGETQYF
NA,15,TRBV15,NA,TRBJ2-6,TGTGCCACCAGCAGCAGTTCCCCTGGGGCCAACGTCCTGACTTTC,CATSSSSPGANVLTF
NA,14,TRBV19,TRBD1,TRBJ2-1,TGTGCCAGCAGGGGACCTGGGACAGCCAATGAGCAGTTCTTC,CASRGPGTANEQFF
NA,10,TRBV9,NA,TRBJ1-5,TGTGCAGGCAAAACTGTGACCCAGCATTTT,CAGKTVTQHF
NA,16,TRBV7-9,NA,TRBJ2-1,TGTGCCAGCAGCACCATGGGGGTCAGCGGACCCAATGAGCAGTTCTTC,CASSTMGVSGPNEQFF
once,14,TRBV9,NA,TRBJ1-1,TGTGCCAGCAGCGTAGTTGGGGACGGCCTCGGAGCTTTCTTT,CASSVVGDGLGAFF
NA,16,TRBV6-5,TRBD1,TRBJ1-6,TGTGCCAGCAGTTACGGGGGACAGGGGAGGGATTCACCCCTCCACTTT,CASSYGGQGRDSPLHF
NA,18,TRBV9,TRBD1,TRBJ1-3,TGTGCCAGCAGCACCACCCGCCTGGGACAGACGGCTGGAAACACCATATATTTT,CASSTTRLGQTAGNTIYF
once,16,TRBV29-1,NA,TRBJ1-2,TGCAGCGCAGAGGGGGGCAGATTGCGGTCTAACTATGGCTACACCTTC,CSAEGGRLRSNYGYTF
NA,14,TRBV19,NA,TRBJ1-4,TGTGCCAGTAGTTGGAATTCGGGAAATGAAAAACTGTTTTTT,CASSWNSGNEKLFF
NA,13,TRBV6-6,NA,TRBJ2-5,TGTGCCAGCAATCGGGGAGGAACGTGGACCCAGTACTTC,CASNRGGTWTQYF
once,15,TRBV20-1,TRBD1,TRBJ2-1,TGCAGTGCTAGGGACGGGACAGGAGACTACAATGAGCAGTTCTTC,CSARDGTGDYNEQFF
NA,13,TRBV10-3,NA,TRBJ2-5,TGTGCCAGTCTCGGGACGCCGGGGGAGACCCAGTACTTC,CASLGTPGETQYF
NA,15,TRBV6-5,TRBD1,TRBJ1-1,TGTGCCAGCAGCAAGGGGACAGGGGGGGGCACTGAAGCTTTCTTT,CASSKGTGGGTEAFF
NA,16,TRBV12-1,NA,TRBJ2-4,TGTGCCAGCAGCTCAACGAATACAGGGCCCAAAAACATTCAGTACTTC,CASSSTNTGPKNIQYF
NA,14,TRBV28,NA,TRBJ2-2,TGTGCCAGCAGGATACAGGGATTTACCGGGGAGCTGTTTTTT,CASRIQGFTGELFF